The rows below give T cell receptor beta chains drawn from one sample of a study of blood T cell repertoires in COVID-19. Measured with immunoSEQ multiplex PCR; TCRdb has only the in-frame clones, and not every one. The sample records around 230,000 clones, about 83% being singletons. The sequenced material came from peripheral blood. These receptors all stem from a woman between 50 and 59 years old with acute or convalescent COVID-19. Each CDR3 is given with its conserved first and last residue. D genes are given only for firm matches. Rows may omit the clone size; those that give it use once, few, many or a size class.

DNA: TGTGCCTGCTACCAGGGAAGTAATTCACCCCTCCACTTT
CDR3: CACYQGSNSPLHF
size: once
D: .
J: TRBJ1-6
V: TRBV30

DNA: TGTGCCAGCAGTTACGGGCAGGTCGGCCGGGGCCAGTACTTC
CDR3: CASSYGQVGRGQYF
size: .
D: .
J: TRBJ2-5
V: TRBV6-5

DNA: TGTGCCACCAACGACGGACTTATTGAAGCTTTCTTT
CDR3: CATNDGLIEAFF
size: .
D: .
J: TRBJ1-1
V: TRBV10-3

DNA: TGCGCCAGCAGCCTGTTAGCGGGGAAGAACACCGGGGAGCTGTTTTTT
CDR3: CASSLLAGKNTGELFF
size: .
D: TRBD2
J: TRBJ2-2
V: TRBV5-1

DNA: TGCGCCAGCAGATTCGGGACTAGCGGTTACGAGCAGTACTTC
CDR3: CASRFGTSGYEQYF
size: .
D: TRBD2
J: TRBJ2-7
V: TRBV5-1

DNA: TGTGCCAGCAGTTACTCGCCTAGAAATGAAAAACTGTTTTTT
CDR3: CASSYSPRNEKLFF
size: .
D: .
J: TRBJ1-4
V: TRBV6-5

DNA: TGTGCCAGTAGTCGGACAGTAAATCAGCCCCAGCATTTT
CDR3: CASSRTVNQPQHF
size: .
D: .
J: TRBJ1-5
V: TRBV19

DNA: TGTGCCAGCAGCTTAAGACAGGCTAGCACAGATACGCAGTATTTT
CDR3: CASSLRQASTDTQYF
size: .
D: .
J: TRBJ2-3
V: TRBV9

DNA: TGTGCTAGCAGTCCTCTAGGCGGGGCTAGCTCCTACAATGAGCAGTTCTTC
CDR3: CASSPLGGASSYNEQFF
size: .
D: .
J: TRBJ2-1
V: TRBV7-7

DNA: TGTGCCAGCAGTTATTCAGACACTGAAGCTTTCTTT
CDR3: CASSYSDTEAFF
size: .
D: .
J: TRBJ1-1
V: TRBV6-6

DNA: TGTGCCAGCAGTCTACTACAGGGCGCCAACACTGAAGCTTTCTTT
CDR3: CASSLLQGANTEAFF
size: .
D: .
J: TRBJ1-1
V: TRBV6-2/TRBV6-3

DNA: TGCGCCAGCAGCCTCCAGGGCCGCGGGACCTACAATGAGCAGTTCTTC
CDR3: CASSLQGRGTYNEQFF
size: .
D: .
J: TRBJ2-1
V: TRBV5-1

DNA: TGTGCCAGCAGCTTTACGGGGGTCCAAGAGACCCAGTACTTC
CDR3: CASSFTGVQETQYF
size: .
D: .
J: TRBJ2-5
V: TRBV5-4

DNA: TGTGCCACCGGCGAGGATTCTGGGGCCAACGTCCTGACTTTC
CDR3: CATGEDSGANVLTF
size: .
D: .
J: TRBJ2-6
V: TRBV24-1

DNA: TGTGCCACCAGCAGAGAGGGACAGGGGTACGAGCAGTACTTC
CDR3: CATSREGQGYEQYF
size: few
D: TRBD1
J: TRBJ2-7
V: TRBV15

DNA: TGTGCCAGCAGCCCCCGAGGGACTAGCGGGAGAGATACGCAGTATTTT
CDR3: CASSPRGTSGRDTQYF
size: .
D: TRBD2
J: TRBJ2-3
V: TRBV6-6

DNA: TGTGCCAGCGGAGAGGGACAGGCGGTCACCGGGGAGCTGTTTTTT
CDR3: CASGEGQAVTGELFF
size: few
D: TRBD1
J: TRBJ2-2
V: TRBV6-5

DNA: TGTGCCAGCAGCTCGCCGACGACAGGGGGGACCATATATTTT
CDR3: CASSSPTTGGTIYF
size: .
D: TRBD1
J: TRBJ1-3
V: TRBV5-6

DNA: TGTGCCAGCAGTCCCACAGGGGTCCACGAGCAGTACTTC
CDR3: CASSPTGVHEQYF
size: many
D: TRBD1
J: TRBJ2-7
V: TRBV6-4

DNA: TGTGCCAGCAGCTTAATGATTAGTAATGAGCAGTTCTTC
CDR3: CASSLMISNEQFF
size: .
D: .
J: TRBJ2-1
V: TRBV11-2

DNA: TGTGCCAGCAGCATCAAGGGACAGGGAGGAAACACCATATATTTT
CDR3: CASSIKGQGGNTIYF
size: .
D: TRBD1
J: TRBJ1-3
V: TRBV7-2

DNA: TGCGCCAGCAGTGACTACGCGGGTATGGACTATGGCTACACCTTC
CDR3: CASSDYAGMDYGYTF
size: .
D: .
J: TRBJ1-2
V: TRBV10-2

DNA: TGTGCCAGCAGTAAGCTAGCGGGAGGGGATGAGCAGTTCTTC
CDR3: CASSKLAGGDEQFF
size: .
D: TRBD2
J: TRBJ2-1
V: TRBV7-3

DNA: TGTGCCAGCAGCGAGGGGGCAAGGGGCCCCACAGATACGCAGTATTTT
CDR3: CASSEGARGPTDTQYF
size: .
D: TRBD1
J: TRBJ2-3
V: TRBV9

DNA: TGTGCCAGCAGCCACGGACAGGGAGCGTTCTTC
CDR3: CASSHGQGAFF
size: .
D: TRBD1
J: TRBJ2-1
V: TRBV12-3/TRBV12-4

DNA: TGTGCCAGCAGCCGGGAACAGAACACTGAAGCTTTCTTT
CDR3: CASSREQNTEAFF
size: .
D: .
J: TRBJ1-1
V: TRBV5-4

DNA: TGTGCCAGCAGGTCAACTAGGACTGGCCTGGAGACCCAGTACTTC
CDR3: CASRSTRTGLETQYF
size: .
D: .
J: TRBJ2-5
V: TRBV7-8

DNA: TGTGCCACCAGTGAATCTCTAGCGGGGAGAGACGAGCAGTACTTC
CDR3: CATSESLAGRDEQYF
size: .
D: TRBD2
J: TRBJ2-7
V: TRBV24-1

DNA: TGTGCCAGCAGTGAAGCGGCTTCTGGGGGGAGGGCTGAAGCTTTCTTT
CDR3: CASSEAASGGRAEAFF
size: .
D: .
J: TRBJ1-1
V: TRBV2

DNA: TGTGCCAGCAGTCGAAAGGGACTAGTCAACAATGAGCAGTTCTTC
CDR3: CASSRKGLVNNEQFF
size: .
D: TRBD2
J: TRBJ2-1
V: TRBV28

DNA: TGTGCCAGCAGCCTTGGACGAAGTACAGGCTCCACTGAAGCTTTCTTT
CDR3: CASSLGRSTGSTEAFF
size: few
D: .
J: TRBJ1-1
V: TRBV5-4

DNA: TGTGCCAGCAGCTTGGCTAGCGGGACCTACAATGAGCAGTTCTTC
CDR3: CASSLASGTYNEQFF
size: .
D: TRBD2
J: TRBJ2-1
V: TRBV5-4

DNA: TGTGCCCGAGCACAGGGGGAATCTTCACCCCTCCACTTT
CDR3: CARAQGESSPLHF
size: .
D: TRBD1
J: TRBJ1-6
V: TRBV30

DNA: TGTGCCAGCAGCTTCAGGGTGGGGAACACTGAAGCTTTCTTT
CDR3: CASSFRVGNTEAFF
size: .
D: .
J: TRBJ1-1
V: TRBV7-2

DNA: TGCGCCAGCAGGCTGACAGGGGGCGAGCAGTACTTC
CDR3: CASRLTGGEQYF
size: .
D: TRBD1
J: TRBJ2-7
V: TRBV5-1

DNA: TGCGCCAGCAGAAGCACAGGGGACGATAATGAAAAACTGTTTTTT
CDR3: CASRSTGDDNEKLFF
size: .
D: TRBD1
J: TRBJ1-4
V: TRBV5-1

DNA: TGTGCCAGTAGAAAGGCACGGGAGAATGAAAAACTGTTTTTT
CDR3: CASRKARENEKLFF
size: .
D: .
J: TRBJ1-4
V: TRBV19

DNA: TGCGCCAGCAGCCAAGCTAGCGGGAGCTCCTACGAGCAGTACTTC
CDR3: CASSQASGSSYEQYF
size: .
D: TRBD2
J: TRBJ2-7
V: TRBV4-1

DNA: TGTGCCAGTAGTACCGACACAGGGGAGTCCTATGGCTACACCTTC
CDR3: CASSTDTGESYGYTF
size: .
D: TRBD1
J: TRBJ1-2
V: TRBV19

DNA: TGCAGCTCCGAAGCGGGAGGGCTGGGCAATGAGCAGTTCTTC
CDR3: CSSEAGGLGNEQFF
size: .
D: TRBD2
J: TRBJ2-1
V: TRBV29-1

DNA: TGTGCCAGCAGTTCGGGAGGATCTTACACAGATACGCAGTATTTT
CDR3: CASSSGGSYTDTQYF
size: .
D: TRBD2
J: TRBJ2-3
V: TRBV6-5

DNA: TGTGCCAGCAGTGTGCTAGCGGGAAACCAAGAGACCCAGTACTTC
CDR3: CASSVLAGNQETQYF
size: .
D: TRBD2
J: TRBJ2-5
V: TRBV2

DNA: TGTGCCAGCAGCCCCCCCGGACAGGGGGGAACTAATGAAAAACTGTTTTTT
CDR3: CASSPPGQGGTNEKLFF
size: .
D: TRBD1
J: TRBJ1-4
V: TRBV3-1/TRBV3-2

DNA: TGTGCCAGCAGTCAGGAGGGGATAGGAGTGGCCCACGAGCAGTACTTC
CDR3: CASSQEGIGVAHEQYF
size: .
D: .
J: TRBJ2-7
V: TRBV3-1/TRBV3-2

DNA: TGTGCCAGCAGTTCAGGGGGCTTTTCACCCCTCCACTTT
CDR3: CASSSGGFSPLHF
size: .
D: TRBD1
J: TRBJ1-6
V: TRBV27

DNA: TGTGCCAGCAGGGAGTGGAACACTGAAGCTTTCTTT
CDR3: CASREWNTEAFF
size: .
D: .
J: TRBJ1-1
V: TRBV6-5

DNA: TGTGCCATCAGTGAGTCCGGGACAGGGGGGTATGGCTACACCTTC
CDR3: CAISESGTGGYGYTF
size: .
D: TRBD1
J: TRBJ1-2
V: TRBV10-3

DNA: TGCGCCAGCAGCCCAGGGGGTGGCTCCTATAATTCACCCCTCCACTTT
CDR3: CASSPGGGSYNSPLHF
size: .
D: TRBD1
J: TRBJ1-6
V: TRBV5-1

DNA: TGTGCCAGCAGGGCCCAGGGGGGCTGGTACGAGCAGTACTTC
CDR3: CASRAQGGWYEQYF
size: .
D: .
J: TRBJ2-7
V: TRBV28

DNA: TGTGCCAGCTCACCAAGGACAGGGGGCGAGGAAAAACTGTTTTTT
CDR3: CASSPRTGGEEKLFF
size: .
D: TRBD1
J: TRBJ1-4
V: TRBV18

DNA: TGTGCCAGCAGCCCAGCCGGACAGTTTGGGACCGGGGAGCTGTTTTTT
CDR3: CASSPAGQFGTGELFF
size: .
D: .
J: TRBJ2-2
V: TRBV28

DNA: TGTGCCAGCAGCTTAGAGGGACTGGGAAACTATGGCTACACCTTC
CDR3: CASSLEGLGNYGYTF
size: .
D: .
J: TRBJ1-2
V: TRBV7-2